A selection of T cell receptor beta chains follows, all from one sample in a study of blood T cell repertoires in COVID-19. Assay: immunoSEQ multiplex PCR; the TCRdb copy retains only in-frame clones and omits some. The sample contains around 250,000 clones, approximately 90% of which appear only once. Sequencing was carried out using PBMCs or T cells enriched from blood (not recorded which). The origin of the receptors is a human donor in a cohort exposed to, infected with or recovered from COVID-19 (not recorded which). The donor label of this sample is uncertain. The conserved cysteine and the conserved F or W are not part of the CDR3 here.

TRBJ1-2	TRBV19	ASKAGGSYGYT
TRBJ1-1	TRBV18	ASSSRTGANTEAF
TRBJ1-6	TRBV27	ASSSPLRGVRSPLH
TRBJ1-1	TRBV2	ALRTVEGTEAF
TRBJ1-2	TRBV2	ASSRVGDSYGYT
TRBJ1-2	TRBV15	ATSLTGTSGYT
TRBJ2-2	TRBV9	ASSVMGAGTGELF
TRBJ1-2	TRBV7-3	ASSLTAGVNYGYT
TRBJ1-6	TRBV5-8	ASSHRVSYNSPLH
TRBJ1-2	TRBV5-4	ASIRDRGDYGYT
TRBJ2-7	TRBV23-1	ASTTKGQGIGYEQY
TRBJ2-1	TRBV2	ASRTGASSYNEQF
TRBJ2-1	TRBV13	ASSLEPGTGGNEQF
TRBJ1-4	TRBV5-1	ASSLASGQGNEKLF